The T cell receptor (beta chain) under discussion was sequenced for a study of T cell repertoires in cytomegalovirus infection. Study details: Signatures in public TCR beta sequences pointed to both CMV infection and matching HLA type.

Overall study findings and caveats: HLA-C-restricted, CMV-specific TCR beta clonotypes were dominant ex vivo. Accumulated public TCR beta family frequency recognized individuals carrying CMV together with the relevant HLA.

As for this clonotype: Its matching antigen is unknown.

TCRdb reprocessed the reads via MiXCR and lists one record per CDR3 protein. The table lists 560,000 or so distinct CDR3 sequences, 15% to 20% of them singletons. Trimming removed 2 bases at V and 3 bases at J, with 15 bases between. Germline V gives CDR1 MNHEY, CDR2 SVGEGT. The CDR3 is made up of 16 amino acids. This TCR derives from a human donor in good health (CMV status not recorded). Some clones in this sample may be carry-over from other donors' samples. Sequencing used CD8+ T cells from PBMCs. The chain combines TRBV6-2 or TRBV6-3 with TRBJ2-3, with a weak D call TRBD2 (5 bases). CDR3 coding DNA: TGTGCCAGCAGTTACGGCTACGACGGGGAAACAGATACGCAGTATTTT. Its translation is CASSYGYDGETDTQYF.